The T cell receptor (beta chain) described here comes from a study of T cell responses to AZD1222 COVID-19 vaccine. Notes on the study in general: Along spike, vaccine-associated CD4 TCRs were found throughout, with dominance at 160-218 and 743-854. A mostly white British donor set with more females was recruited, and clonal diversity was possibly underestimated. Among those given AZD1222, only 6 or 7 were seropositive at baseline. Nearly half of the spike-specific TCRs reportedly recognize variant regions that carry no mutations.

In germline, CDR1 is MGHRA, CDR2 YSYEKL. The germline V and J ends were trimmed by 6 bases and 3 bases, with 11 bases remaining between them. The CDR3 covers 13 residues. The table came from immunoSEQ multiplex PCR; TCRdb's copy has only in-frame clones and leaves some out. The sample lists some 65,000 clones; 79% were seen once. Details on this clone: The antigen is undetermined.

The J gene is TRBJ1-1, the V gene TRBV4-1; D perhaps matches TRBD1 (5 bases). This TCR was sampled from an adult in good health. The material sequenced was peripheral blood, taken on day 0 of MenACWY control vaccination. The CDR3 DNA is TGCGCCAGCAGTGAAGGGGTTCACACTGAAGCTTTCTTT. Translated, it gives CASSEGVHTEAFF.